What follows describes a single T cell receptor beta chain. No antigen is known for it. This sample was taken from a study of immune cell composition in non-small cell lung cancer. Study-wide results and caveats: Tumour TCR-beta clonality was not significantly tied to smoking pack-years.

V was trimmed by 0 bases and J by 8 bases, leaving 16 bases between them. Germline assignment: CDR1 MGHDK and CDR2 SYGVNS. The CDR3 covers 15 residues. The method was immunoSEQ multiplex PCR; TCRdb's version includes in-frame clones alone and lacks a portion of them. The sample lists 4,000 to 5,500 clones, approximately 80% occurring once. Sequencing input: lung tumor tissue. The origin of this receptor is a human donor with non-small cell lung cancer. V and J are TRBV25-1 and TRBJ1-2, with a weak D call TRBD1 (5 bases). The CDR3 sequence is CASSEYKAGMGGYTF. CDR3 bases: TGTGCCAGCAGTGAATATAAAGCAGGGATGGGAGGCTACACCTTC.